Reported below is one T cell receptor beta chain. Germline CDR1 is LNHDA and CDR2 is SQIVND (reference sequence). Trimming cost V 6 bases and J 2 bases; bases outside gene matches: 6. CDR3 length: 16 amino acids. The sample comes from a study of cytomegalovirus exposure and HLA in healthy donors. The overall study: Sequencing of about 179 million T cells in an earlier analysis found approximately 120 million unique TCR beta sequences.

PCR was performed using 60 Vbeta and 13 Jbeta primers. In the authors' methods: Later, an analysis found about 83 million unique TCR beta chains, and roughly 10 million of these were shared. Data came from immunoSEQ multiplex PCR; TCRdb stores just in-frame clones and leaves some out. D and trimming were read from the DNA, whereas the V and J calls and clone size are those reported in that table. The sample consists of about 170,000 clones, 80% of them appearing once. The receptor's source is a woman in her forties or fifties in good health and CMV-seropositive. The V gene is TRBV19, the J gene TRBJ2-2; 10 bases align to TRBD1. The sequenced sample was PBMCs. CDR3 region: CASRDRGFRNTGELFF. DNA for the CDR3: TGTGCCAGTAGGGACAGGGGGTTTCGTAACACCGGGGAGCTGTTTTTT.